This T cell receptor beta chain was obtained from a study of shared clonotypes between healthy human individuals (dated by TCRdb to the early 2020s). A note on the overall study: A few men and two women, aged 18 to 49 years, made up the cohort. For each donor, CD4 naive and CD4 memory were each given three plates, CD8 naive was given two plates, and CD8 memory was given one plate. Blood TCR repertoires of a handful of healthy adults were deeply sequenced to estimate repertoire size and the extent of clonotype sharing between individuals. Different laboratories and diverse techniques were used to prepare libraries and sequence TCR repertoires, to increase sequencing depth and limit assay-specific biases. Leukapheresis yielded between about 0.94 and 8.9 billion PBMCs per donor.

As concerns this clone: What this receptor recognizes is not known. No qualities accompany the bases; no much larger clone lies one base away.

TCR CDR3 regions were amplified from genomic DNA by multiplex PCR using the deep immunoSEQ assay. Genomic DNA extracted from each cell subset was distributed evenly over all wells of several immunoSEQ 96-well plates, and each plate served as one replicate. Each replicate PCR for sorted subsets received about 210 ng genomic DNA, equal to roughly 30,000 T cell genomes. Purified libraries were measured with a Qubit 3.0 fluorometer, size-checked on a Bioanalyzer 2100, and measured again with the KAPA Library Quantification kit. A separate single-read 150-cycle Illumina NextSeq 550 flow cell was used to sequence each immunoSEQ 96-well plate. On the authors' methods: Because the immunoSEQ output included only junctional sequences and no quality scores, the filtering could not be the same as the filtering used for full-length reads. To assign V/J genes and CDR3, sequences were annotated against IMGT germline references using PyIR, a Python wrapper for IgBLAST v1.9. Reads with weak V/J assignments (E-value above 1e-6), missing CDR3, stop codons, out-of-frame junctions, or ambiguous translated residues were removed. V3J clonotypes were defined as sequences sharing the same inferred V gene, J gene, and CDR3 amino acid sequence. To compute the percentage overlap between repertoires, the number of shared unique clonotypes was divided by the size of the smaller repertoire. Three approaches were used to assess repertoire richness: RTK rarefaction, the Chao1 estimator, and Recon v2.1 estimates of unobserved clonotypes. For all TCRbeta clonotypes obtained by the gDNA method from a few donors, generation probabilities were computed with OLGA. TCRdb mirrors the immuneACCESS table, restricted to in-frame sequences. Some clones are absent from its copies; in checked studies, under half trace to an unresolved V gene, and the reason for the others is unknown. The V and J calls and clone size are taken from that table; D and trimming were inferred from the DNA. The sample records some 2.4 million clones, approximately 93% of which are singletons. The top ten hold approximately 0.36% of the sample.

The donors were healthy, HIV-negative adults who had no recently reported acute infections or vaccinations. Every donor was a Caucasian adult residing in Nashville, Tennessee, USA. CD4+ T cells were enriched through magnetic negative selection, after which naive cells were positively selected on CD45RA and the remaining negative fraction served as the memory subset. Blood was obtained by leukapheresis, after which PBMCs were separated by Ficoll-Histopaque density gradient centrifugation and cryopreserved in liquid nitrogen vapor phase. Analytical flow cytometry was used to check the purity and quantity of each magnetically sorted T cell population. Genomic DNA was isolated from every sorted fraction and measured by UV absorbance on a Nanodrop 2000c. CDR1 and CDR2 were assigned from the germline V gene as SGHDT and YYEEEE. The CDR3 runs 12 amino acids, cysteine and phenylalanine included. Only CDR3 DNA is held: 36 bases, read in frame from base 1. V is shortened by 3 bases, J by 7 bases, and the region joining them spans 8 bases.

The investigation overall reported the following: Sampling was restricted to blood, and TCR repertoires in tissue are likely to differ from TCR repertoires in blood. Across a few donors, roughly 5.1% of naive CD4, approximately 3.5% of naive CD8, about 2.3% of memory CD4, and approximately 0.4% of memory CD8 clonotypes were shared. The genetic and exposure-history diversity represented was limited by the small number of donors. Compared with non-shared clonotypes, the clonotypes found in all four sorted-subset donors had higher generation probabilities. Pairwise subsampling indicated that sequencing depth was expected to affect the degree of clonotype sharing among donors. Even with the large sequencing depth, rarefaction of the sorted-subset datasets indicated that sequencing was incomplete. Larger estimated clonotype richness was generally found for naive subsets than for memory subsets.

The sample consisted of naive CD4+ T cells from PBMCs. The cell subset or site label here, explained by the study, means: CD45RA+ positively selected. This clonotype was sampled from a man in his late teens or twenties in good health. Some clones in this sample may be carry-over from other donors' samples. The receptor chain draws on TRBV5-6 and TRBJ2-1, and perhaps TRBD2 as D gene, on 6 matching bases. Here the CDR3 is given as CASSSGTNEQFF. The DNA is TGTGCCAGCAGCTCCGGGACTAATGAGCAGTTCTTC.